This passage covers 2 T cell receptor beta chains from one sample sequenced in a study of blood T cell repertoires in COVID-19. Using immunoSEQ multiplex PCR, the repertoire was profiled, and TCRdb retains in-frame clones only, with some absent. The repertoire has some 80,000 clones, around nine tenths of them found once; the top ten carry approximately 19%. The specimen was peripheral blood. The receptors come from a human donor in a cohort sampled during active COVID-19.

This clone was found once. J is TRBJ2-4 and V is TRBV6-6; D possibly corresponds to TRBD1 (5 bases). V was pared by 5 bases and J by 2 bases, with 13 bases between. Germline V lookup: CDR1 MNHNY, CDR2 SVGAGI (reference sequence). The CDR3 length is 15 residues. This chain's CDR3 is CASSNWQGSKNIQYF. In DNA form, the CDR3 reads TGTGCCAGCAGTAACTGGCAGGGATCCAAAAACATTCAGTACTTC.

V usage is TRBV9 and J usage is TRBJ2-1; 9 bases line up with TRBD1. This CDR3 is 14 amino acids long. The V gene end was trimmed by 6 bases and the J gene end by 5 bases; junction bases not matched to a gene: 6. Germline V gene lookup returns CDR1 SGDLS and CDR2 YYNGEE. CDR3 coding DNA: TGTGCCAGCAATACCGGGACAGGGAACAATGAGCAGTTCTTC. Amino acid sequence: CASNTGTGNNEQFF.